Shown below are 2 T cell receptor beta chains from a single sample sequenced in a study of graft-versus-host responses after intestinal transplantation. Profiling relied on immunoSEQ multiplex PCR, and the TCRdb table lists in-frame clones only, not all of them. Of 35,000 to 40,000 clones in the sample, about 94% are singletons; the top ten hold about 0.78%. The sequencing used PBMCs, collected 16 days after intestinal transplant. These receptors all come from a human patient who received an intestinal transplant, so some T cells may come from the graft donor.

This chain links TRBV23-1 with TRBJ2-3, with 12 nucleotides matching TRBD2. TRBV23-1 is designated an ORF whose function remains uncertain. The CDR3 totals 14 residues. V dropped 4 bases and J dropped 5; count of bases not matched to a gene: 1. CDR3 nucleotide sequence: TGCGCCAGCAGTCCGACTAGCGGGAGAGATACGCAGTATTTT. The encoded protein is CASSPTSGRDTQYF.

This clone appeared a single time. The chain employs TRBV6-6 and TRBJ1-1; a weak D match, TRBD1 (6 bases). Germline-derived CDR1 and CDR2 are MNHNY and SVGAGI (reference sequence). Deletions cut 2 bases from V and 4 bases from J, with 8 bases between. This CDR3 spans 13 amino acids. The CDR3 loop is CASSYAGATEAFF. The DNA of the CDR3 is TGTGCCAGCAGTTACGCGGGGGCCACTGAAGCTTTCTTT.